The rows below give T cell receptor beta chains drawn from one sample of a study of lymphopenia after photon versus proton radiotherapy. TCRdb's copy holds only in-frame clones and misses some; the assay was immunoSEQ multiplex PCR. The sample holds around 70,000 clones, just over 90% seen once. Sequenced here: peripheral blood, sampled from a patient treated with photon-based radiotherapy. The source is a woman in her seventies with pancreatic cancer. Both conserved end residues are part of each CDR3. A D gene is named only where the DNA matches it firmly. Expanded clones get a size class; other rows say once, few or many, or leave the size out.

>.|TRBV6-5|once|TRBJ2-3
CASSYLGRTDTQYF
TGTGCCAGCAGTTACCTGGGCCGCACAGATACGCAGTATTTT
>.|TRBV7-2|.|TRBJ2-3
CASSLVSTDTQYF
TGTGCCAGCAGCTTAGTGTCCACAGATACGCAGTATTTT
>TRBD1|TRBV2|.|TRBJ2-3
CASSAQGADTQYF
TGTGCCAGCAGCGCACAGGGGGCAGATACGCAGTATTTT
>.|TRBV5-1|.|TRBJ2-1
CASSPTGGGPYNEQFF
TGCGCCAGCAGCCCAACAGGAGGGGGCCCCTACAATGAGCAGTTCTTC
>.|TRBV30|.|TRBJ2-7
CAWSRGGYLYEQYF
TGTGCCTGGAGTAGAGGGGGGTACCTCTACGAGCAGTACTTC
>.|TRBV11-3|once|TRBJ2-2
CASSLGAGGNTGELFF
TGTGCCAGCAGCTTAGGGGCTGGGGGAAACACCGGGGAGCTGTTTTTT
>TRBD2|TRBV19|.|TRBJ2-2
CASTRTSGRLGTGELFF
TGTGCCAGTACTAGGACTAGCGGGAGGTTGGGCACCGGGGAGCTGTTTTTT
>.|TRBV11-2|once|TRBJ2-7
CASSSWQANSYEQYF
TGTGCCAGCAGCTCCTGGCAGGCCAACTCCTACGAGCAGTACTTC
>.|TRBV7-9|.|TRBJ2-2
CASSSGRNGGDTGELFF
TGTGCCAGCAGCTCTGGCAGGAACGGAGGGGACACCGGGGAGCTGTTTTTT
>.|TRBV10-3|.|TRBJ2-7
CAISYRQETYEQYF
TGTGCCATCTCGTATAGACAGGAAACCTACGAGCAGTACTTC